This T cell receptor beta chain was identified during a study of CD8 T cells in ankylosing spondylitis. This clonotype was counted many times. Its antigen is still unknown. In making TCR beta libraries, quantitative 5'-RACE with molecular barcodes was used. TCRdb independently ran MiXCR on the 5' RACE reads; one entry per CDR3 protein. This sample has 200,000 to 250,000 distinct CDR3 sequences, with 7.3% found just once. CDR1 is LGHNA and CDR2 is YSLEER in the germline V gene. The length of the CDR3 is 13 residues. V lost 2 bases to trimming and J lost 5 bases; unmatched junction nucleotides: 1. Study outcomes and limitations: Among TCR beta sequences, a motif of under ten highly homologous variants appeared characteristic of ankylosing spondylitis blood.

This chain joins TRBV4-3 and TRBJ2-5, with TRBD1 identical over 8 bases. Sequenced sample: blood, either unsorted or a sorted T cell fraction (not recorded which). The clonotype comes from a male donor with ankylosing spondylitis. As DNA, the CDR3 is TGCGCCAGCAGCCAACACAGGGGGGAGACCCAGTACTTC. Its protein product is CASSQHRGETQYF.